These 16 T cell receptor beta chains were all obtained from the same sample, sequenced in a study of cytomegalovirus exposure and HLA in healthy donors. PCR employed 60 Vbeta and 13 Jbeta primers. The protocol was immunoSEQ multiplex PCR, while the TCRdb copy is restricted to in-frame clones and leaves out a portion. The sample contains under 200,000 clones, roughly 77% of which appear only once. Specimen: PBMCs. These receptors were collected from a woman between 50 and 59 years old in good health and CMV-seropositive.

The V call is TRBV6-6, the J call TRBJ1-1; the D gene is possibly TRBD1 (6 bases). This CDR3 has 14 residues. CDR1 MNHNY and CDR2 SVGAGI come from the germline V gene (reference sequence). Trimming took 10 bases from V and 2 from J, leaving 17 bases between them. The CDR3, as DNA: TGTGCCACACGACCCGGGACAATCAACACTGAAGCTTTCTTT. This sequence encodes CATRPGTINTEAFF.

The CDR3 DNA sequence: TGTGCCAGCTCTTTGCGGGACAGACACAACACTGAAGCTTTCTTT. Translating gives CASSLRDRHNTEAFF. The J gene is TRBJ1-1, the V gene TRBV28, with 7 bases lining up with TRBD1. The ends lost 8 bases at V and 2 bases at J; junction bases unmatched: 11. The germline V gene encodes CDR1 MDHEN and CDR2 SYDVKM. CDR3 size: 15 residues.

V is TRBV6-4 and J is TRBJ1-1; D perhaps matches TRBD1 (6 bases). The CDR3 is 14 amino acids. Trimming removed 4 bases at V and 7 bases at J, with 16 bases between. Germline loops: CDR1 MRHNA, CDR2 SNTAGT. The CDR3 bases are TGTGCCAGCAGTGCACAGGGTAGGTTCGATGAAGCTTTCTTT. Encoded protein: CASSAQGRFDEAFF.

This sequence joins TRBV15 and TRBJ1-5; 7 bases line up with TRBD1. The CDR3 spans 15 residues. CDR1 is LNHNV and CDR2 is YYDKDF in the germline V gene (reference sequence). The V and J ends lost 5 bases and 4 bases, in that order; junction bases with no gene match: 8. CDR3 DNA sequence: TGTGCCACCAGCCGCAAAGGGACAGAAAATCAGCCCCAGCATTTT. Translating gives CATSRKGTENQPQHF.

The chain has TRBV5-1 and TRBJ2-5, with D tentatively TRBD1 (6 bases). The DNA matches TRBJ2-7 better at its end, which makes the J call doubtful. The germline CDR1 and CDR2 sequences are SGHRS and YFSETQ. This CDR3 is 16 amino acids long. The chain's CDR3 is CASSLDPEDRRYEQYF. CDR3 DNA: TGCGCCAGCAGCTTGGACCCGGAGGACAGACGCTACGAGCAGTACTTC.

The gene calls are TRBV5-4 and TRBJ1-2; no definite D call. The V gene's germline CDR1 is SGHNT and CDR2 YYREEE (reference sequence). V was shortened by 6 bases and J by 6 bases, with 9 bases between the two germline ends. The CDR3 consists of 11 residues. CDR3 loop: CASTLGDGYTF. For the CDR3, the DNA is TGTGCCAGCACCCTCGGGGATGGCTACACCTTC.

In its sample, this clone was seen a few times. J is TRBJ2-2 and V is TRBV6-1, with no clear D. The CDR3 spans 13 residues. The V gene's germline CDR1 is MNHNS and CDR2 SASEGT. V lost 5 bases, J lost 5 bases, and 9 bases lay in between. The CDR3 DNA reads TGTGCCAGCAGTTTTACCGAGACCGGGGAGCTGTTTTTT. The encoded protein is CASSFTETGELFF.

This chain uses TRBV5-1 with TRBJ1-1; 7 bases are a match to TRBD1. This CDR3 contains 13 residues. Trimming at V came to 7 bases and at J to 0 bases, leaving 3 bases not matched to a gene. Germline CDR1 reads SGHRS; CDR2 reads YFSETQ. The DNA for the CDR3 is TGCGCCAGCCAAGGGGGCATGAACACTGAAGCTTTCTTT. It yields the protein CASQGGMNTEAFF.

This rearrangement joins TRBV19 to TRBJ1-5; no definite D call. The germline gives CDR1 LNHDA, CDR2 SQIVND (reference sequence). The CDR3 contains 13 residues. The V and J ends lost 9 bases and 2 bases respectively, with 11 bases between them. The CDR3 loop is CASCARGNQPQHF. The CDR3 region has the DNA TGTGCCAGCTGCGCCCGAGGCAATCAGCCCCAGCATTTT.

The chain employs TRBV1 and TRBJ1-5; no check of the table's D call, TRBD1, against the DNA was made. TRBV1 is a pseudogene locus. The CDR3 spans 15 residues. CDR3 region: CTSSRTIQGYQPQHF. DNA for the CDR3: TGCACCAGCAGCCGTACAATTCAGGGGTATCAGCCCCAGCATTTT.

The rearrangement uses TRBV6-5 and TRBJ1-1; TRBD1 might be the D (5 bases). With 8 bases removed from V and 8 bases from J, the gap between germline ends came to 15 bases. The CDR3 totals 12 residues. Germline CDR1 and CDR2: MNHEY and SVGAGI. The CDR3 DNA sequence: TGTGCCAGCCGTTCACGGGCAGGGGAAGCTTTCTTT. Protein sequence: CASRSRAGEAFF.

This chain joins TRBV7-2 and TRBJ2-3, with D possibly matching TRBD1 (6 bases). Germline V gene sequence: CDR1 SGHTA, CDR2 FQGNSA. Trimming stripped 2 bases from V and 4 bases from J, with 13 bases between. The CDR3 has 15 amino acids. The CDR3 region has the DNA TGTGCCAGCAGCTTAAGCTGGGGGCGGGCAGATACGCAGTATTTT. It encodes CASSLSWGRADTQYF.

This chain's CDR3 is CASSYLGPTSGGYTF. Here the CDR3 DNA reads TGTGCCAGCAGTTACTTAGGGCCCACTTCGGGAGGCTACACCTTC. The rearrangement joins TRBV6-5 to TRBJ1-2; no firm D call. Per the germline V gene, CDR1 is MNHEY and CDR2 is SVGAGI. The ends were cut back, 1 base at V and 8 bases at J, with 17 bases in the middle. The CDR3 runs 15 residues.

DNA of the CDR3: TGCGCCAGCAGTGTTGAAGGGGCTCCTGAAGCTTTCTTT. Its translation: CASSVEGAPEAFF. The J gene is TRBJ1-1, the V gene TRBV10-1; D might be TRBD1 (5 bases). CDR3 size: 13 residues. V lost 4 bases, J lost 6 bases, and 12 bases lay in between. Germline-derived CDR1 and CDR2 are WNHNN and SYGVQD (reference sequence).

V gene TRBV7-9 combines with J gene TRBJ1-5; possible D gene TRBD1, 5 bases. The CDR3 consists of 14 residues. Germline CDR1 and CDR2: SEHNR and FQNEAQ (reference sequence). V dropped 1 base and J dropped 3 bases, with 7 bases sitting between them. The CDR3 spells CASSLVTVNQPQHF. The DNA for the CDR3 is TGTGCCAGCAGCTTAGTGACAGTCAATCAGCCCCAGCATTTT.

J is TRBJ2-7 and V is TRBV29-1; 8 bases fit TRBD1. CDR3 size: 14 residues. V shed 6 bases and J 0 bases; nucleotides not matched to a gene: 7. Germline loops: CDR1 SQVTM, CDR2 ANQGSEA. This chain's CDR3 is CSVSRDRSSYEQYF. The CDR3 bases are TGCAGCGTGTCTAGGGACAGGAGCTCCTACGAGCAGTACTTC.